In this sample, the clone carrying this T cell receptor (beta chain) turned up a few times. What it recognizes is unknown. V lost 5 bases and J 6 bases, leaving 5 bases between the germline ends. The CDR3 is 11 amino acids. Germline V gene data show CDR1 as MNHEY and CDR2 as SVGAGI. Study-wide findings and caveats: Tumor Tregs overlapped most with tumor, then blood, naive CD4+ cells. The larger-cohort validation was restricted to a single TCR beta V-J rearrangement rather than whole repertoires.

After constant-region reverse-primer amplification, full-length variable regions underwent semi-nested PCR with Nested Universal Primer A. TCRdb passed the 5' RACE reads through MiXCR, listing each CDR3 protein once. The sample contains tens of thousands of distinct CDR3 sequences, around a quarter of which appear only once. This clonotype was sampled from a female donor with breast cancer. V gene TRBV6-5 combines with J gene TRBJ2-1; D ambiguous. The sequencing input was naive CD4+ T cells sorted from blood. Subset specified: naive CD4+ T cells, CD4+CD45RA+CD25-. CDR3 loop: CASSARNEQFF. The CDR3, as DNA: TGTGCCAGCAGTGCTCGCAATGAGCAGTTCTTC.